Reported below is one TCR beta chain. What it recognizes is unknown. Trimming took off 1 base at V and 5 bases at J, with 15 bases between the two ends. From germline, CDR1 is SGHAT and CDR2 FQNNGV. The CDR3 is 16 residues long. This entry is derived from a study of shared clonotypes between healthy human individuals. Study-wide findings and caveats: Clonotypes which were not shared had lower generation probabilities than clonotypes that all four donors shared.

Assay: immunoSEQ multiplex PCR; the TCRdb copy retains only in-frame clones and omits some. Among some 240,000 clones, over 50% were seen once, and the ten largest hold around 10%. The receptor comes from a man aged 25-40 years in good health. V and J are TRBV11-2 and TRBJ1-5, with D perhaps TRBD1 (5 bases). The sequencing input was memory CD4+ T cells sorted from blood. Documented subset: CD45RA-negative fraction. The CDR3, as DNA: TGTGCCAGCAGCTTAGGGGCTCGGGGGGTGGATCAGCCCCAGCATTTT. Protein: CASSLGARGVDQPQHF.